Sequencing of this TCR beta chain was carried out in a study of regulatory T cells in long-lasting Graves disease (dated by TCRdb to the early 2020s). Some background on the complete study: Persistent Graves' disease meant more than 5 years of antithyroid drug treatment with TSH receptor autoantibodies that stayed positive. The study took place in China and was registered as a clinical trial. In the clinical cohort, patients with persistent Graves' disease had used antithyroid drugs for an average of around 10 years. A total of around 35 samples underwent TCR sequencing, from roughly 13 patients with persistent Graves' disease and 20 patients with newly diagnosed Graves' disease. Peripheral blood TCR sequencing and RNA sequencing compared persistent Graves' disease patients with newly diagnosed Graves' disease patients. General findings and caveats noted by the study authors: Persistent patients shared more public clonotypes among themselves (2,741) than newly diagnosed patients did (over 900). Persistent disease showed preferential use of TRBV28, TRBJ1-2 and TRBJ2-5, whereas newly diagnosed disease favored TRBV20-1 and TRBJ2-1. Compared with newly diagnosed patients, persistent Graves' disease patients had lower TCR Shannon entropy and fewer highly expanded clones, which suggests clonal expansion. Only the TCR beta chain was sequenced and analyzed. Because the primary lesion, thyroid tissue, could not be accessed, the study looked at peripheral blood alone. The small sample size was acknowledged by the authors as a limitation that may reduce accuracy.

Spanning cysteine to phenylalanine, the CDR3 consists of 15 amino acids. Of the read, only the CDR3 DNA is kept; its 45 bases are in frame from base 1. V lost 2 bases and J lost 0 bases; the stretch between them is 10 bases long. CDR1 and CDR2, looked up from the germline V gene, are MDHEN and SYDVKM. This clonotype has a count of ten or more. The specificity of this receptor is unknown. No base quality values were provided; no much bigger clone lies one nucleotide off. The sample's time point label, decoded: persistent/refractory GD, antithyroid drugs over 5 years with positive TRAb. RNA was extracted from PBMCs in TRIzol for both TCR sequencing and RNA sequencing. The diagnosis of Graves' disease followed American Thyroid Association guidelines. Patients were recruited from an endocrinology department in Xi'an, China. Each patient gave approximately 10 milliliters of peripheral blood, collected in an EDTA anticoagulant tube. Ficoll Paque Plus density gradient separation was used to isolate PBMCs, and no additional T cell sorting was done. An Agilent 2100 Bioanalyzer and agarose gel were used to check RNA quality, while a NanoDrop 2000 measured RNA concentration.

The receptor library was made with multiplex PCR. Sequencing was carried out with an Illumina HiSeq 4000. CDR3 regions were amplified by Arm-PCR with iRepertoire HTBI primers to construct TCR beta libraries. Before sequencing, the PCR products went through gel purification. On the authors' methods: Across samples, about 63 TRBV and 13 to 15 TRBJ segments were identified and used for gene usage analysis of CDR3 amino acid clonotypes. COPE and FqMerger were used to merge the filtered high-quality paired reads into contigs. BLAST was used to align contigs to IMGT TRBV, TRBD and TRBJ reference genes, and CDR3 was defined according to IMGT. Any clonotype with a frequency above 0.1% was counted as a highly expanded clone. Shannon entropy was used to measure repertoire diversity, and the Gini coefficient was used to measure V-J evenness. A clonotype was considered public if more than one individual shared it. Starting from the raw public reads, TCRdb applied fastp trimming at Q25, assembled clones with MiXCR and retained in-frame beta chains. Entries are consolidated by CDR3 protein sequence, retaining the most common genes and DNA. These V and J calls originate from TCRdb's pipeline instead of the authors' own analysis. The sample table shows a few hundred thousand distinct CDR3 sequences, and less than 25% are seen once. The top ten clonotypes cover approximately 28% of the sample.

The receptor was derived from a female donor with Graves disease. Sequences were derived from peripheral blood mononuclear cells (PBMCs), sampled when the disease was refractory, from a patient treated with antithyroid drugs. The rearrangement joined TRBV28 to TRBJ1-2; too little of a D gene remains to name it. The CDR3 reads as follows: CASSLLGQANYGYTF. The DNA reads TGTGCCAGCAGTTTACTTGGGCAGGCTAACTATGGCTACACCTTC.